In its sample, the clone carrying this TCR beta chain was seen once. Its cognate antigen is unknown. This CDR3 is missing its conserved last phenylalanine or tryptophan, likely due to a read error. From RNA transcripts, TCR beta CDR3 regions were amplified. Primed by the HTBI set, a first-round RT-PCR was run on the TCR CDR3. TCRdb reprocessed the multiplex PCR reads via MiXCR and lists one record per CDR3 protein. The sample lists approximately 380,000 distinct CDR3 sequences; over 12% were seen once. The data stem from a study of T cells in Graves' hyperthyroidism and ophthalmopathy. Background on the study: Upon initial diagnosis and before any treatment, peripheral blood was collected.

Study-wide points: Blood also contained most expanded thyroid clonotypes above 0.001.

This CDR3 contains 12 residues. CDR1 is MDHEN and CDR2 is SYDVKM in the germline V gene. V was cut by 3 bases and J by 8 bases, with 10 bases left in between. Diagnoses used clinical symptoms, serum thyroxine and TRAb, thyroid ultrasound and orbital computed tomography. The gene calls are TRBV28 and TRBJ1-2; the D is unclear. The sequence derives from a man aged 45-60 years with Graves' ophthalmopathy. Sequenced: blood. In nucleotides, the CDR3 is TGTGCCAGCAGTTTTGCGGGGAAGGGCTACACCCTC. This codes for CASSFAGKGYTL.